This TCR beta chain was retrieved from a study of blood T cell repertoires in COVID-19. The repertoire was sequenced with immunoSEQ multiplex PCR; TCRdb's copy has only in-frame clones and lacks some. This table has more than 300,000 clones, approximately 87% appearing once. The CDR3 runs 18 residues. V lost 7 bases, J lost 3 bases, and 17 bases stayed unmatched. The V gene's germline CDR1 is GTSNPN and CDR2 SVGIG (reference sequence). This chain joins TRBV30 and TRBJ2-6; 8 positions match TRBD1. The source of this sequence is a woman between 25 and 40 years old with COVID-19, enrolled during active disease. Sequenced: peripheral blood. CDR3 region: CAFDPVSGGAGGANVLTF. CDR3 DNA sequence: TGTGCCTTCGACCCCGTCTCAGGGGGCGCAGGTGGGGCCAACGTCCTGACTTTC.